The 19 T cell receptor beta chains reported below all come from one sample, sequenced in a study of PD-L1 blockade in urothelial cancer. Time point of the sample: pretreatment peripheral blood. This table comes from immunoSEQ multiplex PCR, and its TCRdb copy is limited to in-frame clones, with some not included. The data hold tens of thousands of clones, with roughly 84% observed a single time. Sequenced material: PBMCs, taken around atezolizumab (anti-PD-L1) treatment. These receptors were taken from a woman between 65 and 79 years old with urothelial cancer.

This sequence joins TRBV6-5 and TRBJ2-5; 7 positions agree with TRBD1. Per germline, CDR1 MNHEY and CDR2 SVGAGI. Germline trimming cut 6 bases from V and 6 bases from J; bases unmatched to any gene: 7. The CDR3 runs to 13 residues. The CDR3 DNA is TGTGCCAGCAGCCAAGACAGGGTGCAGACCCAGTACTTC. This gives the protein CASSQDRVQTQYF.

The chain links TRBV4-3 to TRBJ2-2; 7 nucleotides agree with TRBD1. This CDR3 is 16 amino acids long. Germline CDR1 reads LGHNA; CDR2 reads YSLEER. V trimming: 7 bases; J trimming: 4 bases; junction bases outside the gene matches: 12. CDR3 sequence reads: CASTLRQGSRTGELFF. The DNA of the CDR3 is TGCGCCAGCACCTTGCGACAGGGATCACGCACCGGGGAGCTGTTTTTT.

For the CDR3, the DNA is TGTGCCAGTAGTCGACGCTCCGTCGGCTCAGGGGATACGCAGTATTTT. It encodes CASSRRSVGSGDTQYF. The chain couples TRBV19 to TRBJ2-3; TRBD1 might be the D (5 bases). This CDR3 is built from 16 residues. CDR1 is LNHDA and CDR2 is SQIVND in the germline V gene (reference sequence). Between the trimmed V and J ends, which lost 5 bases and 6 bases, there was a span of 21 bases.

The chain uses TRBV5-1 and TRBJ2-1; 9 bases are shared with TRBD2. Germline loops: CDR1 SGHRS, CDR2 YFSETQ. Trimming took 4 bases from V and 2 from J; bases not matched to a gene: 7. There are 16 residues in the CDR3. The CDR3: CASSISTSGAYNEQFF. The CDR3 DNA reads as TGCGCCAGCAGCATCTCGACTAGCGGTGCCTACAATGAGCAGTTCTTC.

This clone appeared a few times. The V call is TRBV19, the J call TRBJ1-5, with TRBD1 matching 7 bases. The CDR3 length is 15 residues. Germline loops: CDR1 LNHDA, CDR2 SQIVND (reference sequence). V shed 10 bases, J shed 6 bases, and the junction held 15 bases outside the gene matches. CDR3 residues: CATRAPDRLGQPQHF. In DNA form, the CDR3 reads TGTGCCACAAGAGCCCCGGACAGGCTTGGTCAGCCCCAGCATTTT. Variable domain in full (rest from reference TRBV19 and TRBJ1-5): DGGITQSPKYLFRKEGQNVTLSCEQNLNHDAMYWYRQDPGQGLRLIYYSQIVNDFQKGDIAEGYSVSREKKESFPLTVTSAQKNPTAFYLCATRAPDRLGQPQHFGDGTRLSIL.

The chain joins TRBV10-2 to TRBJ2-7; TRBD1 matches 7 bases. V gave up 7 bases and J gave up 6 bases; unmatched junction bases: 18. CDR1 and CDR2 (germline): WSHSY, SAAADI. CDR3 length: 16 amino acids. CDR3 sequence: CASMRLTGTAWGEQYF. In nucleotides, the CDR3 is TGCGCCAGCATGAGACTAACAGGGACAGCGTGGGGCGAGCAGTACTTC.

The chain joins TRBV13 to TRBJ2-1; no firm D call. Trimming cost V 5 bases and J 0 bases, with 11 bases left between them. The CDR3 sequence is 15 residues long. Germline CDR1 reads PRHDT; CDR2 reads FYEKMQ (reference sequence). Written as DNA, the CDR3 is TGTGCCAGCAGCCCCACCCCGGTCTCCTACAATGAGCAGTTCTTC. Protein sequence: CASSPTPVSYNEQFF.

This chain uses TRBV11-2 with TRBJ2-3; 14 nucleotides match TRBD2. V shed 5 bases and J 2 bases; nucleotides not matched to a gene: 6. This CDR3 is built from 17 residues. The germline V gene encodes CDR1 SGHAT and CDR2 FQNNGV. CDR3 residues: CASSNGLAGGNTDTQYF. The CDR3 DNA follows: TGTGCCAGCAGCAATGGACTAGCGGGGGGAAACACAGATACGCAGTATTTT. Complete variable domain (other parts from reference TRBV11-2 and TRBJ2-3): EAGVAQSPRYKIIEKRQSVAFWCNPISGHATLYWYQQILGQGPKLLIQFQNNGVVDDSQLPKDRFSAERLKGVDSTLKIQPAKLEDSAVYLCASSNGLAGGNTDTQYFGPGTRLTVL.

This clone was found once. The rearrangement joins TRBV19 to TRBJ2-3; 9 bases are shared with TRBD2. The CDR3 has 14 amino acids. Germline CDR1 reads LNHDA; CDR2 reads SQIVND (reference sequence). V shed 5 bases and J 8 bases; nucleotides not matched to a gene: 8. The CDR3 reads CASSSVAGEVTQYF. The CDR3 DNA reads as TGTGCCAGTAGTTCCGTAGCGGGAGAGGTTACGCAGTATTTT. Supplemented by reference TRBV19 and TRBJ2-3, the full variable domain reads DGGITQSPKYLFRKEGQNVTLSCEQNLNHDAMYWYRQDPGQGLRLIYYSQIVNDFQKGDIAEGYSVSREKKESFPLTVTSAQKNPTAFYLCASSSVAGEVTQYFGPGTRLTVL.

The chain couples TRBV19 to TRBJ1-5; D remains ambiguous. Germline loops: CDR1 LNHDA, CDR2 SQIVND (reference sequence). CDR3 length: 17 residues. V gave up 6 bases and J gave up 2 bases, with 20 bases separating them. In DNA form, the CDR3 reads TGTGCCAGTAGCTCCCTCTGGGGAGGGAGTGGCAATCAGCCCCAGCATTTT. As protein: CASSSLWGGSGNQPQHF.

V gene TRBV15 combines with J gene TRBJ1-2, with 11 bases fitting TRBD1. V dropped 0 bases and J dropped 8; count of bases not matched to a gene: 17. The CDR3 length is 19 residues. Germline CDR1 reads LNHNV; CDR2 reads YYDKDF (reference sequence). DNA for the CDR3: TGTGCCACCAGCAGAGACTATCAATCGTGGGGACAGGGGGTTGACGGCTACACCTTC. Its protein is CATSRDYQSWGQGVDGYTF.

The chain combines TRBV6-6 with TRBJ1-1; 7 bases map to TRBD1. Germline V gene sequence: CDR1 MNHNY, CDR2 SVGAGI (reference sequence). CDR3 length equals 13 residues. V lost 10 bases to trimming and J lost 4 bases; unmatched junction nucleotides: 9. The CDR3 protein is CATSQGDGTEAFF. CDR3 in DNA: TGTGCCACCTCTCAGGGGGATGGCACTGAAGCTTTCTTT.

The chain recombines TRBV9 with TRBJ2-3; D is uncertain. Germline V gives CDR1 SGDLS, CDR2 YYNGEE. This CDR3 contains 15 residues. With 0 bases removed from V and 0 bases from J, the gap between germline ends came to 8 bases. The CDR3 DNA is TGTGCCAGCAGCGTAGGAGCCTCTAGCACAGATACGCAGTATTTT. It translates to CASSVGASSTDTQYF.

The rearrangement links TRBV13 to TRBJ2-3; 8 bases agree with TRBD2. This CDR3 region has 16 residues. The V gene's germline CDR1 is PRHDT and CDR2 FYEKMQ (reference sequence). Trimming took 5 bases from V and 1 from J; bases not matched to a gene: 8. CDR3 coding DNA: TGTGCCAGCAGCCCCAGCGGGAGATTGGGCACAGATACGCAGTATTTT. Its protein product is CASSPSGRLGTDTQYF.

This chain uses TRBV5-1 with TRBJ1-4, with D possibly being TRBD1 (6 bases). The CDR3 is 16 residues long. V was pared by 2 bases and J by 4 bases, with 15 bases between. Per germline, CDR1 SGHRS and CDR2 YFSETQ. The CDR3 nucleotides read TGCGCCAGCAGCTTCGATCCGGGACACGTTAATGAAAAACTGTTTTTT. Encoded protein: CASSFDPGHVNEKLFF.

The chain uses TRBV7-8 and TRBJ1-5; the D gene is possibly TRBD1 (5 bases). Deletions cut 0 bases from V and 0 bases from J, with 12 bases between. The CDR3 runs 17 residues. Germline V gene lookup returns CDR1 SGHVS and CDR2 FQNEAQ. Written as DNA, the CDR3 is TGTGCCAGCAGCTTAGCGGGGCGGGAGTTTAGCAATCAGCCCCAGCATTTT. This translates into CASSLAGREFSNQPQHF.

The V gene is TRBV2, the J gene TRBJ1-5; a weak D match, TRBD1 (6 bases). The CDR3 has 15 amino acids. Germline CDR1 SNHLY, CDR2 FYNNEI. Trimming left V 5 bases short and J 1 base short, with 12 bases between. The CDR3 DNA reads as TGTGCCAGCAGTATACAGGGTAAGAGCAATCAGCCCCAGCATTTT. Encoded protein: CASSIQGKSNQPQHF. Complete variable domain (other parts from reference TRBV2 and TRBJ1-5): EPEVTQTPSHQVTQMGQEVILRCVPISNHLYFYWYRQILGQKVEFLVSFYNNEISEKSEIFDDQFSVERPDGSNFTLKIRSTKLEDSAMYFCASSIQGKSNQPQHFGDGTRLSIL.

The count of this clone is one. The chain joins TRBV28 to TRBJ1-4, with D unresolved. Per the germline V gene, CDR1 is MDHEN and CDR2 is SYDVKM. The CDR3 extends over 12 amino acids. Trimming removed 7 bases at V and 5 bases at J, with 8 bases between. CDR3 coding DNA: TGTGCCAGCACCGACATCAATGAAAAACTGTTTTTT. Translation: CASTDINEKLFF.

This chain uses TRBV5-5 with TRBJ2-3; 8 bases align to TRBD2. Germline loops: CDR1 SGHKS, CDR2 YYEKEE (reference sequence). After removal of 0 bases from V and 2 bases from J, the junction contained 5 bases not matched to a gene. The CDR3 length is 16 residues. The CDR3 nucleotides read TGTGCCAGCAGCTTGGCCTCGGGAGGGAACACAGATACGCAGTATTTT. Translating gives CASSLASGGNTDTQYF.